Here is one T cell receptor beta chain with its context. Its specificity is unknown. The cryopreserved samples used held 1-10 million PBMC prior to extraction of DNA. Running of the v3.0 immunoSEQ assay took place at survey level. Sequencing used immunoSEQ multiplex PCR; TCRdb keeps in-frame clones, though not all of them. The data contain around 7,000 clones, nearly 75% of them singletons. The data are from a study of long-term antiretroviral therapy in people with HIV. The CDR3 extends over 14 amino acids. V lost 0 bases, J lost 2 bases, and 9 bases lay in between. Germline V gives CDR1 SGDLS, CDR2 YYNGEE. Study-wide results and caveats: Clones showing expansion before ART dominated the repertoire at all time points. Blood, drawn from about 2004 to 2017, may reflect older ART regimens.

The receptor was isolated from a man in his forties with HIV. This chain links TRBV9 with TRBJ2-7; a weak D match, TRBD1 (5 bases). The sample in question was unsorted PBMCs, obtained approximately 0.9 years before starting antiretroviral therapy. This chain's CDR3 is CASSVGDSPYEQYF. The CDR3 DNA follows: TGTGCCAGCAGCGTAGGTGACAGTCCCTACGAGCAGTACTTC.